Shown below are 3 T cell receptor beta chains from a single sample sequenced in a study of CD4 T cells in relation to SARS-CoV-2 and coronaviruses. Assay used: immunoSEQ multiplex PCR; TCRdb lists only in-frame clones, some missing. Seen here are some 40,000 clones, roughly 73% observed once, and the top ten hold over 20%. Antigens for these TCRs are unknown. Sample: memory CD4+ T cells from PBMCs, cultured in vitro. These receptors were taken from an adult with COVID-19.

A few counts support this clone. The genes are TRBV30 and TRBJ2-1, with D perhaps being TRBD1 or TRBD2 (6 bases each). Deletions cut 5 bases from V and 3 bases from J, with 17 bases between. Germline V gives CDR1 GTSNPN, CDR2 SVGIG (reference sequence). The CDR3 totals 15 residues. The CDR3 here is CAWGGKGGNYNEQFF. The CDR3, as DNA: TGTGCCTGGGGAGGAAAGGGGGGTAACTACAATGAGCAGTTCTTC.

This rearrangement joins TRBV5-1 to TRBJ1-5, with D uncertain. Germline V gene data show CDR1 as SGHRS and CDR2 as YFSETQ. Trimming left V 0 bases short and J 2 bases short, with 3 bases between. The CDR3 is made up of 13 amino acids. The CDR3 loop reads CASSLARNQPQHF. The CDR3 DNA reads TGCGCCAGCAGCTTGGCCCGCAATCAGCCCCAGCATTTT.

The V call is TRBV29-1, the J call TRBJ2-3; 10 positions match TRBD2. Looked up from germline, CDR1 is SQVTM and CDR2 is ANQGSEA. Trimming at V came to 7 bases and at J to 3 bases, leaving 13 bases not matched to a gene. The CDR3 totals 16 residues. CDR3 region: CSARRLAGEATDTQYF. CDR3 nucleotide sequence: TGCAGCGCCCGGAGGCTAGCGGGAGAGGCAACAGATACGCAGTATTTT.